The rows below give T cell receptor beta chains drawn from one sample of a study of blood T cells in healthy people across ages. In TCRdb, the 5' RACE reads were re-called with MiXCR into one record per CDR3 protein. The table has around 1,100,000 distinct CDR3 sequences, less than 45% seen once; the top ten hold around 14%. The sample comprised blood. Every receptor here comes from a man between 18 and 29 years old in good health. The CDR3 runs from the conserved cysteine through the conserved F or W. Each record gives: V gene, D gene, clone size, J gene, CDR3 protein, CDR3 DNA. A D gene is named only where the DNA matches it firmly. A row's size may be missing; if present it is once, few, many or a size class.

>TRBV7-2|.|.|TRBJ1-4
CASSTPGATNEKLFF
TGTGCCAGCAGCACCCCAGGGGCAACTAATGAAAAACTGTTTTTT
>TRBV2|TRBD1|few|TRBJ1-6
CASSEMGTGLLHF
TGTGCCAGCAGTGAAATGGGGACAGGGTTACTCCACTTT
>TRBV5-6|.|.|TRBJ2-2
CASSLLSSANTGELFF
TGTGCCAGCAGCTTGCTTAGTTCGGCAAACACCGGGGAGCTGTTTTTT
>TRBV4-3|.|few|TRBJ2-3
CASSQDATPHRADTQYF
TGCGCCAGCAGCCAAGATGCAACCCCGCACAGGGCAGATACGCAGTATTTT
>TRBV12-3/TRBV12-4|.|.|TRBJ1-2
CASQIRDPIQSGYTF
TGTGCCAGTCAGATCCGGGACCCCATCCAAAGCGGCTACACCTTC
>TRBV10-3|.|.|TRBJ1-4
CAISDSGEGEKLFF
TGTGCCATCAGTGATTCGGGGGAGGGTGAAAAACTGTTTTTT
>TRBV3-1|.|few|TRBJ1-2
CASSHAREAGYTF
TGTGCCAGCAGCCACGCCAGGGAGGCTGGCTACACCTTC
>TRBV4-3|.|.|TRBJ2-7
CASSQDTLSYEQYF
TGCGCCAGCAGCCAAGACACATTATCCTACGAGCAGTACTTC
>TRBV14|.|.|TRBJ2-7
CASSQDEGLYEQYF
TGTGCCAGCAGCCAAGATGAGGGCCTATACGAGCAGTACTTC
>TRBV2|.|.|TRBJ1-1
CASSETVRAFF
TGTGCCAGCAGTGAGACGGTTAGGGCTTTCTTT
>TRBV9|.|.|TRBJ2-3
CASSVAGQRNTDTQYF
TGTGCCAGCAGCGTAGCGGGGCAGCGAAACACAGATACGCAGTATTTT
>TRBV28|TRBD1|.|TRBJ1-2
CASSLSTGGNYGYTF
TGTGCCAGCAGTTTATCCACAGGGGGGAACTATGGCTACACCTTC
>TRBV27|.|few|TRBJ2-3
CASSYVRTDTQYF
TGTGCCAGCAGTTATGTGCGCACAGATACGCAGTATTTT
>TRBV4-1|TRBD2|.|TRBJ2-3
CASSQERSIAGVDTQYF
TGCGCCAGCAGCCAAGAGAGGTCAATAGCGGGGGTGGATACGCAGTATTTT
>TRBV7-8|.|.|TRBJ1-1
CASSLAPGPNTEAFF
TGTGCCAGCAGCTTGGCTCCGGGACCCAACACTGAAGCTTTCTTT
>TRBV27|.|.|TRBJ2-1
CATYSGTPYNEQFF
TGTGCCACTTACTCCGGGACTCCCTACAATGAGCAGTTCTTC
>TRBV7-2|.|.|TRBJ2-5
CASSLPQEETQYF
TGTGCCAGCAGCTTACCACAGGAGGAGACCCAGTACTTC
>TRBV15|TRBD1|.|TRBJ2-5
CATSRENTGEETQYF
TGTGCCACCAGCAGAGAAAATACAGGGGAAGAGACCCAGTACTTC
>TRBV12-3/TRBV12-4|TRBD1|.|TRBJ1-2
CASRRGQPYGYTF
TGTGCCAGCAGGCGGGGACAGCCCTATGGCTACACCTTC
>TRBV12-5|TRBD1|.|TRBJ2-3
CASGQGQGRGDTQYF
TGTGCTAGTGGTCAGGGACAGGGCAGGGGAGATACGCAGTATTTT
>TRBV10-3|.|.|TRBJ2-2
CAISDHQGHRANIGELFF
TGTGCCATCAGTGACCACCAAGGACACCGGGCGAACATCGGGGAGCTGTTTTTT
>TRBV4-2|TRBD2|.|TRBJ2-7
CASSQDVASGDYEQYF
TGTGCCAGCAGCCAAGACGTGGCTAGCGGAGACTACGAGCAGTACTTC
>TRBV19|.|few|TRBJ1-2
CASSMNPGGYTF
TGTGCCAGTAGTATGAACCCCGGAGGCTACACCTTC
>TRBV18|.|.|TRBJ1-4
CASSPPRRRATNEKLFF
TGTGCCAGCTCACCACCGCGCAGGAGAGCAACTAATGAAAAACTGTTTTTT
>TRBV6-2/TRBV6-3|TRBD1|few|TRBJ2-5
CASSHRDRAQKETQYF
TGTGCCAGCAGTCACCGGGACAGGGCTCAGAAAGAGACCCAGTACTTC
>TRBV7-3|TRBD1|many|TRBJ2-1
CASSLTGTGGNEQFF
TGTGCCAGCAGCTTAACAGGGACAGGGGGCAATGAGCAGTTCTTC
>TRBV20-1|.|many|TRBJ2-1
CSALYNEQFF
TGCAGTGCTCTCTACAATGAGCAGTTCTTC
>TRBV12-3/TRBV12-4|TRBD2|few|TRBJ2-1
CASRLTSGNYNEQFF
TGTGCCAGCAGGCTGACTAGCGGAAACTACAATGAGCAGTTCTTC
>TRBV13|.|few|TRBJ1-1
CASRETGGTEAFF
TGTGCCAGCAGAGAGACAGGAGGCACTGAAGCTTTCTTT
>TRBV28|.|.|TRBJ1-2
CASSFSQGSDGYTF
TGTGCCAGCAGTTTTTCGCAGGGGAGCGATGGCTACACCTTC
>TRBV7-9|TRBD2|.|TRBJ2-3
CASNRGASGVLNTQYF
TGTGCCAGCAACAGAGGGGCTAGCGGAGTGTTGAATACGCAGTATTTT
>TRBV7-2|.|.|TRBJ1-1
CASGLGNTEAFF
TGTGCCAGCGGCCTAGGCAACACTGAAGCTTTCTTT
>TRBV27|.|.|TRBJ1-1
CASSLSPGVGTEAFF
TGTGCCAGCAGTTTATCACCAGGGGTGGGCACTGAAGCTTTCTTT
>TRBV27|TRBD1|.|TRBJ2-1
CASSSYRGAYNEQFF
TGTGCCAGCAGTTCCTACAGGGGTGCCTACAATGAGCAGTTCTTC
>TRBV15|TRBD1|.|TRBJ1-1
CATSRRDSKAFF
TGTGCCACCAGCAGGAGGGACAGTAAAGCTTTCTTT
>TRBV24-1|.|.|TRBJ2-3
CATQRGGTQYF
TGTGCCACCCAAAGAGGGGGTACGCAGTATTTT
>TRBV6-5|TRBD2|few|TRBJ2-1
CASSWAGGLPNEQFF
TGTGCCAGCAGTTGGGCGGGGGGGCTTCCGAATGAGCAGTTCTTC
>TRBV28|TRBD1|.|TRBJ2-5
CASSTGQSVQETQYF
TGTGCCAGCAGCACGGGACAGTCCGTACAAGAGACCCAGTACTTC
>TRBV20-1|.|.|TRBJ2-1
CSAHNQGMDEQFF
TGCAGTGCCCACAACCAGGGTATGGATGAGCAGTTCTTC
>TRBV6-2/TRBV6-3|.|.|TRBJ2-5
CASSYGMTQGAGETQYF
TGTGCCAGCAGTTATGGGATGACCCAGGGCGCGGGCGAGACCCAGTACTTC
>TRBV15|.|.|TRBJ1-4
CATSRGNSEKLFF
TGTGCCACCAGCAGAGGGAATTCTGAAAAGCTGTTTTTT
>TRBV9|.|few|TRBJ2-3
CASSPGSRGTDTQYF
TGTGCCAGCAGCCCCGGGAGCCGGGGTACAGATACGCAGTATTTT
>TRBV5-1|.|.|TRBJ2-2
CASSLDRISTGELFF
TGCGCCAGCAGCTTGGATCGGATTAGCACCGGGGAGCTGTTTTTT
>TRBV9|.|.|TRBJ1-2
CASSATKTHGYTF
TGTGCCAGCAGCGCCACTAAGACACATGGCTACACCTTC
>TRBV20-1|.|few|TRBJ2-1
CSASSGPEQFF
TGCAGTGCTAGTTCGGGGCCCGAGCAGTTCTTC
>TRBV5-6|.|few|TRBJ1-1
CASNSLGDPEAFF
TGTGCCAGCAATTCCCTAGGGGACCCTGAAGCTTTCTTT
>TRBV28|.|many|TRBJ1-5
CASSRILRGRSALGDQPQHF
TGTGCCAGCAGTCGCATACTCCGGGGTAGATCAGCCCTCGGGGATCAGCCCCAGCATTTT
>TRBV6-5|TRBD1|few|TRBJ2-1
CASSYSGTGDSEQFF
TGTGCCAGCAGTTACTCCGGGACAGGGGACAGTGAGCAGTTCTTC
>TRBV6-6|TRBD2|.|TRBJ2-7
CASSYSIGGGPYNEQYF
TGTGCCAGCAGTTACTCGATAGGCGGGGGGCCTTACAATGAGCAGTACTTC
>TRBV6-5|.|.|TRBJ1-3
CASSPLRGTGGNTIYF
TGTGCCAGCAGCCCCCTCCGGGGGACGGGCGGAAACACCATATATTTT
>TRBV4-1|.|many|TRBJ1-1
CASSPRANTEAFF
TGCGCCAGCAGCCCCCGGGCGAACACTGAAGCTTTCTTT
>TRBV24-1|TRBD2|.|TRBJ2-1
CATSDQLAGGPNEQFF
TGTGCCACCAGTGACCAACTAGCGGGGGGGCCAAATGAGCAGTTCTTC
>TRBV7-9|.|few|TRBJ1-1
CASSREGVVMGTEAFF
TGTGCCAGCAGCCGGGAGGGGGTCGTAATGGGGACTGAAGCTTTCTTT
>TRBV20-1|TRBD1|few|TRBJ2-7
CSARQGQGYEQYF
TGCAGTGCTAGGCAGGGACAGGGGTACGAGCAGTACTTC
>TRBV10-3|TRBD2|many|TRBJ2-3
CAISPGLSGDSDTQYF
TGTGCCATCAGTCCCGGGCTTAGCGGGGATTCAGATACGCAGTATTTT
>TRBV27|TRBD2|few|TRBJ2-1
CASTARGGSYNEQFF
TGTGCCAGCACCGCCCGGGGGGGCTCCTACAATGAGCAGTTCTTC